The 22 T cell receptor beta chains reported below all come from one sample, sequenced in a study of T cells after yellow fever vaccination. TCRdb reprocessed the 5' RACE reads via MiXCR and lists one record per CDR3 protein. Of almost 600,000 distinct CDR3 sequences in the sample, about 13% were seen once. The source material was PBMCs, sampled on the day of the yellow fever booster vaccination. These receptors were collected from a man aged 25 to 45 who received the YFV17D yellow fever vaccine.

This clonotype came up a few times. The chain combines TRBV16 with TRBJ1-4; TRBD1 agrees at 7 bases. Looked up from germline, CDR1 is KGHSY and CDR2 is FQNENV. This CDR3 is built from 15 residues. Unmatched junction bases numbered 2, after V lost 0 bases and J lost 4 bases. The CDR3: CASSQSRGLNEKLFF. CDR3 sequence (DNA): TGTGCCAGCAGCCAATCGAGGGGGCTTAATGAAAAACTGTTTTTT.

The chain couples TRBV5-1 to TRBJ2-1, with D perhaps matching TRBD2 (6 bases). Germline V gives CDR1 SGHRS, CDR2 YFSETQ. The length of the CDR3 is 17 residues. Trimming left V 0 bases short and J 4 bases short, with 17 bases between. The CDR3 loop is CASSLAGGAGPYNEQFF. CDR3 nucleotides: TGCGCCAGCAGCTTGGCTGGCGGGGCGGGCCCTTACAATGAGCAGTTCTTC.

This clonotype showed up just a few times. The chain carries TRBV4-3 and TRBJ2-3, with TRBD1 matching over 7 bases. The CDR3 runs 16 residues. Germline V gene sequence: CDR1 LGHNA, CDR2 YSLEER. V dropped 0 bases and J dropped 7; count of bases not matched to a gene: 10. CDR3 nucleotide sequence: TGCGCCAGCAGCCAAGAGGCAGGGGGATATCTAAATACGCAGTATTTT. Protein: CASSQEAGGYLNTQYF.

This chain links TRBV6-2 or TRBV6-3 with TRBJ1-2; 7 bases match TRBD1. CDR3 size: 14 residues. Per the germline V gene, CDR1 is MNHEY and CDR2 is SVGEGT. The ends lost 6 bases at V and 6 bases at J; junction bases unmatched: 10. This CDR3 reads CASSPSDRVHGYTF. The DNA for the CDR3 is TGTGCCAGCAGCCCCTCCGACAGGGTGCATGGCTACACCTTC.

This clonotype showed up just a few times. V gene TRBV5-1 combines with J gene TRBJ2-5; 11 nucleotides line up with TRBD2. This CDR3 has 13 amino acids. The V segment lost 6 bases and the J segment 6 bases; nucleotides outside the gene matches: 4. Germline V CDR1 and CDR2: SGHRS, YFSETQ. The CDR3 sequence is CASIGTSGQTQYF. As DNA, the CDR3 is TGCGCCAGCATCGGGACTAGCGGACAGACCCAGTACTTC.

The J gene is TRBJ2-2, the V gene TRBV24-1, with D perhaps matching TRBD2 (5 bases). Looked up from germline, CDR1 is KGHDR and CDR2 is SFDVKD. The CDR3 length is 13 residues. Trimming cost V 10 bases and J 7 bases, with 15 bases left between them. The CDR3 here is CATEIESGGELFF. CDR3 in DNA: TGTGCCACGGAAATTGAGAGCGGCGGGGAGCTGTTTTTT.

V is TRBV6-5 and J is TRBJ2-7, with a weak D call TRBD1 (5 bases). Per the germline V gene, CDR1 is MNHEY and CDR2 is SVGAGI. Trimming removed 5 bases at V and 2 bases at J, with 13 bases between. There are 14 residues in the CDR3. CDR3 region: CASSTETDTYEQYF. CDR3 bases: TGTGCCAGCAGTACCGAGACAGATACCTACGAGCAGTACTTC.

This clonotype was detected many times. The chain links TRBV6-1 to TRBJ2-7; D not certain. The V and J ends lost 5 bases and 3 bases respectively, with 11 bases between them. This CDR3 spans 13 amino acids. The germline CDR1 and CDR2 sequences are MNHNS and SASEGT. The CDR3 region has the DNA TGTGCCAGCAGTCAGACGGCAAGCTACGAGCAGTACTTC. This encodes CASSQTASYEQYF.

Only a few counts were recorded for this clonotype. V gene TRBV7-8 combines with J gene TRBJ2-1; the D gene is possibly TRBD2 (6 bases). The germline V gene has CDR1 SGHVS and CDR2 FQNEAQ. V was trimmed by 5 bases and J by 0 bases, leaving 14 bases between them. There are 16 residues in the CDR3. The CDR3 coding sequence is TGTGCCAGCAGCGGACGGGACTGGAGCTCCTACAATGAGCAGTTCTTC. Amino acids: CASSGRDWSSYNEQFF.

The chain carries TRBV28 and TRBJ2-1; no reliable D call. This CDR3 comprises 12 residues. Germline loops: CDR1 MDHEN, CDR2 SYDVKM. Trimming took 7 bases from V and 0 from J, leaving 4 bases between them. CDR3 nucleotide sequence: TGTGCCAGCACCGGCTCCTACAATGAGCAGTTCTTC. Translated: CASTGSYNEQFF.

This clonotype was detected a few times. This rearrangement joins TRBV30 to TRBJ2-3; TRBD2 agrees at 11 bases. This CDR3 has 14 residues. The germline V gene has CDR1 GTSNPN and CDR2 SVGIG (reference sequence). J was trimmed by 4 bases and V by 5 bases; bases with no gene match: 5. For the CDR3, the DNA is TGTGCCTGGGGGAGGGGACTAGCGGCAGATACGCAGTATTTT. Its translation: CAWGRGLAADTQYF.

The chain joins TRBV5-1 to TRBJ2-5; 7 bases fit TRBD1. Germline V lookup: CDR1 SGHRS, CDR2 YFSETQ. The CDR3 covers 14 residues. The V and J ends lost 0 bases and 6 bases, in that order; junction bases with no gene match: 5. The DNA of the CDR3 is TGCGCCAGCAGCTTGGGGGACAGTGGAAAGACCCAGTACTTC. This codes for CASSLGDSGKTQYF. Drawing the rest from reference TRBV5-1 and TRBJ2-5, the complete variable domain is KAGVTQTPRYLIKTRGQQVTLSCSPISGHRSVSWYQQTPGQGLQFLFEYFSETQRNKGNFPGRFSGRQFSNSRSEMNVSTLELGDSALYLCASSLGDSGKTQYFGPGTRLLVL.

The V gene is TRBV28, the J gene TRBJ2-3, with 10 bases aligning to TRBD2. The CDR3 sequence is 15 residues long. Germline V gene sequence: CDR1 MDHEN, CDR2 SYDVKM. J lost 2 bases, V lost 7 bases, and 6 bases had no gene match. CDR3 region: CASIPSGSATDTQYF. The CDR3, as DNA: TGTGCCAGCATCCCTAGCGGGAGCGCCACAGATACGCAGTATTTT.

The chain combines TRBV23-1 with TRBJ2-5; D is ambiguous. TRBV23-1 is flagged as an ORF with uncertain function. The V gene lost 11 bases and the J gene lost 5 bases, with 18 bases spanning the gap. There are 13 residues in the CDR3. This CDR3 is CARTSRWWETQYF. In nucleotides, the CDR3 is TGCGCCCGGACGAGCCGATGGTGGGAGACCCAGTACTTC.

The rearrangement links TRBV29-1 to TRBJ2-5; D might be TRBD1 (7 bases). Looked up from germline, CDR1 is SQVTM and CDR2 is ANQGSEA. The CDR3 runs to 15 residues. With 4 bases removed from V and 5 bases from J, the gap between germline ends came to 20 bases. CDR3: CSVVWLAGGLETQYF. In DNA, the CDR3 is TGCAGCGTTGTGTGGTTGGCAGGGGGGTTGGAGACCCAGTACTTC. The full variable domain, completed using reference TRBV29-1 and TRBJ2-5, is SAVISQKPSRDICQRGTSLTIQCQVDSQVTMMFWYRQQPGQSLTLIATANQGSEATYESGFVIDKFPISRPNLTFSTLTVSNMSPEDSSIYLCSVVWLAGGLETQYFGPGTRLLVL.

The chain recombines TRBV24-1 with TRBJ2-3, with 8 bases that match TRBD2. V dropped 4 bases and J dropped 6; count of bases not matched to a gene: 8. CDR1 is KGHDR, CDR2 SFDVKD, per germline. The CDR3 extends over 15 amino acids. The CDR3 DNA sequence: TGTGCCACCAGTGAGAGCGGGAGAGGAGAGGATACGCAGTATTTT. This codes for CATSESGRGEDTQYF.

This clonotype was seen more than once but under ten times. V is TRBV3-1 and J is TRBJ2-3, with D perhaps being TRBD1 or TRBD2 (5 bases each). This CDR3 region has 15 residues. The germline V gene has CDR1 LGHDT and CDR2 YNNKEL (reference sequence). The V end was cut by 0 bases, the J end by 14 bases, with 21 bases between. The CDR3: CASSQDWDPRSSRYF. For the CDR3, the DNA is TGTGCCAGCAGCCAAGATTGGGACCCGCGAAGTAGTCGGTATTTT.

This clonotype has a handful of counts. J is TRBJ2-1 and V is TRBV7-3, with D possibly TRBD2 on 6 matching bases. CDR1 and CDR2 from the germline V gene are SGHTA and FQGTGA. This CDR3 is 14 amino acids long. Trimming stripped 4 bases from V and 8 bases from J, with 15 bases between. The CDR3 sequence: CASSYGLPGDEQFF. The DNA for the CDR3 is TGTGCCAGCAGCTATGGACTACCTGGGGATGAGCAGTTCTTC.

This chain joins TRBV27 and TRBJ2-7, with 9 bases fitting TRBD2. Germline CDR1 reads MNHEY; CDR2 reads SMNVEV (reference sequence). Trimming took 6 bases from V and 2 from J; bases not matched to a gene: 8. The CDR3 runs to 15 residues. CDR3: CASRYGASGTYEQYF. The DNA for the CDR3 is TGTGCCAGCAGATACGGGGCTAGCGGGACCTACGAGCAGTACTTC.

In this sample, this clonotype turned up a few times. This chain uses TRBV7-2 with TRBJ2-7, with 7 nucleotides matching TRBD2. From germline, CDR1 is SGHTA and CDR2 FQGNSA. CDR3 length: 14 residues. V dropped 4 bases and J dropped 2; count of bases not matched to a gene: 5. In DNA form, the CDR3 reads TGTGCCAGCAGCTCCCAGCGGGGAGCCTACGAGCAGTACTTC. The encoded protein is CASSSQRGAYEQYF.

In this sample, this clonotype turned up a few times. This sequence joins TRBV20-1 and TRBJ2-1, with D perhaps matching TRBD2 (5 bases). Germline lookup yields CDR1 DFQATT and CDR2 SNEGSKA (reference sequence). Trimming pared 6 bases from V and 5 bases from J, leaving 14 bases between. The CDR3 is 13 residues long. The CDR3 DNA reads TGCAGTGCCCAACTAGATTTGGACAATGAGCAGTTCTTC. Translated, it gives CSAQLDLDNEQFF.

V gene TRBV7-2 combines with J gene TRBJ2-1; D is unclear. V shed 6 bases and J shed 6 bases, with 12 bases lying between them. Germline V gene lookup returns CDR1 SGHTA and CDR2 FQGNSA. This CDR3 region has 13 residues. The DNA for the CDR3 is TGTGCCAGCAGGTCCCCCTCGAGCAATGAGCAGTTCTTC. Amino acids: CASRSPSSNEQFF. The whole variable domain, remainder taken from reference TRBV7-2 and TRBJ2-1, is GAGVSQSPSNKVTEKGKDVELRCDPISGHTALYWYRQSLGQGLEFLIYFQGNSAPDKSGLPSDRFSAERTGGSVSTLTIQRTQQEDSAVYLCASRSPSSNEQFFGPGTRLTVL.